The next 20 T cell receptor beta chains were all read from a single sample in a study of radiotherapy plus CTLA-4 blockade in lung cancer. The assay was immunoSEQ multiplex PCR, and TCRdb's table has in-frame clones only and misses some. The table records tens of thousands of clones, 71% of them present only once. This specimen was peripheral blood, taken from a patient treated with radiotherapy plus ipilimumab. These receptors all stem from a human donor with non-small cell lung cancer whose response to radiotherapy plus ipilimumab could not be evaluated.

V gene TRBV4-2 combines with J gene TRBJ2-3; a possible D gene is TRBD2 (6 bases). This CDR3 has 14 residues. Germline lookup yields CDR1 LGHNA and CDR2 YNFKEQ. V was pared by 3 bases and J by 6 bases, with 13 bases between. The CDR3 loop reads CASSHGGGSDTQYF. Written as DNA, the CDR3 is TGTGCCAGCAGCCACGGGGGTGGCTCGGATACGCAGTATTTT.

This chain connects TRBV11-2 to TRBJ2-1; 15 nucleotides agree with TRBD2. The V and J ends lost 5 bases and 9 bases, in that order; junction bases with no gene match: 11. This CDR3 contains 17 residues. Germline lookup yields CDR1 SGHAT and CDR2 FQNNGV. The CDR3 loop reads CASSRGLAGGVGAEQFF. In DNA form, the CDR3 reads TGTGCCAGCAGCAGGGGACTAGCGGGAGGAGTCGGTGCTGAGCAGTTCTTC. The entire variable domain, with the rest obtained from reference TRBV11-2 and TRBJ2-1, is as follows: EAGVAQSPRYKIIEKRQSVAFWCNPISGHATLYWYQQILGQGPKLLIQFQNNGVVDDSQLPKDRFSAERLKGVDSTLKIQPAKLEDSAVYLCASSRGLAGGVGAEQFFGPGTRLTVL.

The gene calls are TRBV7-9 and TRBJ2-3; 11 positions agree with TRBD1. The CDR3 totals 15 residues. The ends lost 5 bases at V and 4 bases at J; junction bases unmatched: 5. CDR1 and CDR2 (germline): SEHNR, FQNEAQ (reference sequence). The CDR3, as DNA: TGTGCCAGCAGCCTAGGACAGGGGGCTTCAGATACGCAGTATTTT. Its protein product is CASSLGQGASDTQYF.

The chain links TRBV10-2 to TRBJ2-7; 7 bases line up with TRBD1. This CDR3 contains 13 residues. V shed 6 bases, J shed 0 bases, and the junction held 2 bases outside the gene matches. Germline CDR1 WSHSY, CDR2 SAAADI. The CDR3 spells CASSQGVSYEQYF. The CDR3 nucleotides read TGCGCCAGCAGCCAGGGGGTCTCCTACGAGCAGTACTTC.

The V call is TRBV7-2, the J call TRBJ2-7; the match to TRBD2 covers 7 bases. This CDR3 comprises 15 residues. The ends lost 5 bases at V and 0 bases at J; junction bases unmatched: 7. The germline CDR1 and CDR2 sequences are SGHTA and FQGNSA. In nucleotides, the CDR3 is TGTGCCAGCAGCCCTCCGGGACTAACCTCCTACGAGCAGTACTTC. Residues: CASSPPGLTSYEQYF.

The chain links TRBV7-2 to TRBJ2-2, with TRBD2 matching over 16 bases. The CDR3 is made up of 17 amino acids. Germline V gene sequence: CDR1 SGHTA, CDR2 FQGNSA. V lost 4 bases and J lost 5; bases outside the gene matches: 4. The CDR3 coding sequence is TGTGCCAGCAGCTGGGGACTAGCGGGAGGGGGGACCGGGGAGCTGTTTTTT. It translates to CASSWGLAGGGTGELFF.

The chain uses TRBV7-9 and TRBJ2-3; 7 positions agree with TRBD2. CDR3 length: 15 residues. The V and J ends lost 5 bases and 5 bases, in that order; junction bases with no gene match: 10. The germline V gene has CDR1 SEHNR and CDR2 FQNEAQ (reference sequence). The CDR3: CASSPDASGGDTQYF. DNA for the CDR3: TGTGCCAGCAGCCCCGACGCTAGCGGCGGAGATACGCAGTATTTT.

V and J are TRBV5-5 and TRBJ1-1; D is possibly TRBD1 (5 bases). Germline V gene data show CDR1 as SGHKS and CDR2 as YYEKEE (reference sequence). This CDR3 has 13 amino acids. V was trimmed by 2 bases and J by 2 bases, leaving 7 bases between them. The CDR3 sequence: CASSFDRNTEAFF. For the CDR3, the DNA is TGTGCCAGCAGCTTTGACAGAAACACTGAAGCTTTCTTT. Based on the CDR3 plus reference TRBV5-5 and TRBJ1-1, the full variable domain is DAGVTQSPTHLIKTRGQQVTLRCSPISGHKSVSWYQQVLGQGPQFIFQYYEKEERGRGNFPDRFSARQFPNYSSELNVNALLLGDSALYLCASSFDRNTEAFFGQGTRLTVV.

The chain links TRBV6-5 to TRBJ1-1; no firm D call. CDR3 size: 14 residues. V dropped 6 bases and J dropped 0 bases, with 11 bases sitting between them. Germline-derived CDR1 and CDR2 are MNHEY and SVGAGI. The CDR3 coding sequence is TGTGCCAGCAGCGAGAACCTACTGAACACTGAAGCTTTCTTT. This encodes CASSENLLNTEAFF.

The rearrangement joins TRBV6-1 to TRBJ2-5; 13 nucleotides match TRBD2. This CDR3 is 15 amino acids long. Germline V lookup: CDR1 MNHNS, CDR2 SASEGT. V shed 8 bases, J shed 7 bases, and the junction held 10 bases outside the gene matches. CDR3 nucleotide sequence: TGTGCCAGCGGGTCACTAGCGGGAGGGCCGGGGACCCAGTACTTC. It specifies CASGSLAGGPGTQYF.

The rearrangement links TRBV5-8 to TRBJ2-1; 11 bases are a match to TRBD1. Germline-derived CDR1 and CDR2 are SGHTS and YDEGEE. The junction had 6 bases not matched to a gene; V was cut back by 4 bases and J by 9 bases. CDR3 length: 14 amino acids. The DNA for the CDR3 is TGTGCCAGCAGCAAGGACAGGGGGCTGAGTGAGCAGTTCTTC. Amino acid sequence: CASSKDRGLSEQFF.

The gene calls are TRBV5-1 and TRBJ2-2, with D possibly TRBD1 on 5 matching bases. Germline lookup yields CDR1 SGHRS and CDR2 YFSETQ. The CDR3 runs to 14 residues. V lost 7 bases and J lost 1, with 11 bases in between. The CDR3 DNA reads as TGCGCCAGCGGAGACAGTTTGAACACCGGGGAGCTGTTTTTT. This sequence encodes CASGDSLNTGELFF.

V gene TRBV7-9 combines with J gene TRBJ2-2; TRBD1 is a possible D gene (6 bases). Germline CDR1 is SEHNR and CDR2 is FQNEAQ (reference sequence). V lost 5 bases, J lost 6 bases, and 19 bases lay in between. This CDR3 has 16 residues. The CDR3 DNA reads TGTGCCAGCAGCCCCCCCCCTCAGGGGCCCCCCGGGGAGCTGTTTTTT. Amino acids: CASSPPPQGPPGELFF.

CDR3 region: CAWSVEIVLWTGGVEGYTF. The DNA of the CDR3 is TGTGCCTGGAGTGTAGAAATAGTTTTGTGGACAGGGGGCGTAGAAGGCTACACCTTC. V is TRBV30 and J is TRBJ1-2; 11 nucleotides match TRBD1. This CDR3 contains 19 residues. Germline V gene data show CDR1 as GTSNPN and CDR2 as SVGIG (reference sequence). V dropped 0 bases and J dropped 8; count of bases not matched to a gene: 20. Variable domain in full (rest from reference TRBV30 and TRBJ1-2): SQTIHQWPATLVQPVGSPLSLECTVEGTSNPNLYWYRQAAGRGLQLLFYSVGIGQISSEVPQNLSASRPQDRQFILSSKKLLLSDSGFYLCAWSVEIVLWTGGVEGYTFGSGTRLTVV.

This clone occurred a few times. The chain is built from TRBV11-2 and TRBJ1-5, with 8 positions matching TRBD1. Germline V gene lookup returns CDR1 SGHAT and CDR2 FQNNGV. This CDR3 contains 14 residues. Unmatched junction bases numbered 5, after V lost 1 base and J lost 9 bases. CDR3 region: CASSLGRGPTPQHF. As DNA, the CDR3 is TGTGCCAGCAGCTTAGGCAGGGGGCCCACGCCCCAGCATTTT.

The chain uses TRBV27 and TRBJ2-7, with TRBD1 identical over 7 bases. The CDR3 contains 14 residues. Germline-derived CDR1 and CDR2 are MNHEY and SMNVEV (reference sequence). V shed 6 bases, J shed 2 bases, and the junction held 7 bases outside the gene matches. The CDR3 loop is CASSPWDSTYEQYF. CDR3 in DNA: TGTGCCAGCAGCCCCTGGGACAGCACCTACGAGCAGTACTTC.

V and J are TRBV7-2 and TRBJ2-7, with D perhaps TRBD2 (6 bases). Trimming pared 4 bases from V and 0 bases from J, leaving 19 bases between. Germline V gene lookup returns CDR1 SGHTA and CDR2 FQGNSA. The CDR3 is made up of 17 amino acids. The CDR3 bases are TGTGCCAGCAGCTCCCGACTAGGCGGGTTGAGCTCCTACGAGCAGTACTTC. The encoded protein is CASSSRLGGLSSYEQYF.

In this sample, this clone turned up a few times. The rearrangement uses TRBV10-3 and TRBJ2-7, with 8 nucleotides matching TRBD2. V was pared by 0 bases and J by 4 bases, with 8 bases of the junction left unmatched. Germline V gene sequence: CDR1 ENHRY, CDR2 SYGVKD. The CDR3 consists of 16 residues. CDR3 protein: CAISESVASGLYEQYF. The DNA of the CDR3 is TGTGCCATCAGTGAGTCTGTGGCTAGCGGGCTTTACGAGCAGTACTTC.

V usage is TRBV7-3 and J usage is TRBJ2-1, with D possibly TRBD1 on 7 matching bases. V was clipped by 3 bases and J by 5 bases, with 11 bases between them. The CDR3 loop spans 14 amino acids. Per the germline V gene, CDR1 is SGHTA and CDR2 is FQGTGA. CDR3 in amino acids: CASSFQGGHNEQFF. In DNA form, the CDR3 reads TGTGCCAGCAGCTTCCAGGGGGGTCACAATGAGCAGTTCTTC.

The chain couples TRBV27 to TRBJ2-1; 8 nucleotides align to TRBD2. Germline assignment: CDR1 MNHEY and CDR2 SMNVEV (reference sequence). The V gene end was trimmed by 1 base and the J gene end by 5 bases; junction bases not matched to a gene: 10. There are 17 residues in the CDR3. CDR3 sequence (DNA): TGTGCCAGCAGTTTATTTGGACAAGCGGGAGATAACAATGAGCAGTTCTTC. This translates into CASSLFGQAGDNNEQFF.